The 19 T cell receptor beta chains in this list originate from one sample, sequenced in a study of CXCR3-negative and CXCR3-positive naive CD8 T cells. The libraries of TRB cDNA were prepared using 5' RACE with UMI labels. One entry per CDR3 protein, without DNA, is what TCRdb gives after re-calling the 5' RACE reads. The sample yields over 95,000 distinct CDR3 sequences, of which the top ten take up about 0.34%. These TCRs are of unknown antigen specificity. General study findings and limits: A higher hydrophobicity marked the TRB CDR3s of CXCR3-positive naive cells versus CXCR3-negative naive cells.

The sequencing input was naive CXCR3+ CD8+ T cells from blood. Stated subset: CD45RO-CCR7+CD27+CD95- naive CD8+ T cells expressing CXCR3 (TNR3+). Receptor source: a human donor in good health. Some clones in this sample may be carry-over from other donors' samples.

The chain is built from TRBV2 and TRBJ2-3; TCRdb's D call, TRBD1, is unchecked because there is no DNA. The CDR3 has 15 amino acids. CDR1 is SNHLY and CDR2 is FYNNEI in the germline V gene. The CDR3 is CASSEGTGYTDTQYF.

The V gene is TRBV27, the J gene TRBJ2-1; TCRdb calls TRBD2, which cannot be checked without DNA. Germline V lookup: CDR1 MNHEY, CDR2 SMNVEV (reference sequence). The CDR3 consists of 15 residues. Here the CDR3 reads CATYPGLTPYNEQFF.

This chain connects TRBV20-1 to TRBJ2-1; with no DNA, the TCRdb D assignment of TRBD2 cannot be verified. The CDR3 is 14 amino acids. Germline V lookup: CDR1 DFQATT, CDR2 SNEGSKA (reference sequence). The CDR3 sequence: CSARFSGLILEQFF.

The CDR3 protein is CASSHDSGGSSYNEQFF. The chain couples TRBV5-1 to TRBJ2-1; no DNA is available, so the TRBD2 call from TCRdb remains unchecked. CDR1 and CDR2 from the germline V gene are SGHRS and YFSETQ. CDR3 length: 17 residues. Together with reference TRBV5-1 and TRBJ2-1, the CDR3 gives the full variable domain: KAGVTQTPRYLIKTRGQQVTLSCSPISGHRSVSWYQQTPGQGLQFLFEYFSETQRNKGNFPGRFSGRQFSNSRSEMNVSTLELGDSALYLCASSHDSGGSSYNEQFFGPGTRLTVL.

The chain uses TRBV10-3 and TRBJ2-7; TCRdb designates TRBD1, a call that cannot be tested without DNA. The CDR3 sequence is 14 residues long. In germline, CDR1 is ENHRY, CDR2 SYGVKD. The CDR3 is CAISAPGLSYEQYF.

This rearrangement joins TRBV10-3 to TRBJ2-5. The germline CDR1 and CDR2 sequences are ENHRY and SYGVKD. The CDR3 covers 14 residues. The CDR3 sequence is CAISEFWGQETQYF.

The chain recombines TRBV19 with TRBJ1-1; TCRdb's D call, TRBD1, is unchecked because there is no DNA. The CDR3 is 16 residues long. Germline V gene data show CDR1 as LNHDA and CDR2 as SQIVND (reference sequence). The CDR3 region is CASSIDPGEMNTEAFF.

The V and J genes are TRBV13 and TRBJ2-3; absent DNA, TCRdb's TRBD2 call cannot be checked. The CDR3 length is 15 residues. The germline V gene has CDR1 PRHDT and CDR2 FYEKMQ (reference sequence). CDR3 residues: CASSLGGAGGATQYF.

The V and J genes are TRBV29-1 and TRBJ2-3; TCRdb's assignment of TRBD1 cannot be checked, as there is no DNA. The CDR3 contains 13 residues. Germline CDR1 is SQVTM and CDR2 is ANQGSEA. CDR3: CSVGTGVIDTQYF.

The chain employs TRBV7-3 and TRBJ2-2. Germline V gene data show CDR1 as SGHTA and CDR2 as FQGTGA. The CDR3 consists of 15 residues. The CDR3 sequence is CASSLLEWGTGELFF.

The V and J genes are TRBV12-3 or TRBV12-4 and TRBJ1-6. This CDR3 region has 15 residues. The CDR3 protein is CASSLAQASNSPLHF.

The chain joins TRBV12-3 or TRBV12-4 to TRBJ1-2; TCRdb indicates TRBD1, and absent DNA this call remains unverified. The CDR3 consists of 15 residues. This CDR3 reads CASSFNPGGYYGYTF.

CDR3 residues: CASSLWTDEAFF. V gene TRBV5-4 combines with J gene TRBJ1-1. The germline V gene has CDR1 SGHNT and CDR2 YYREEE (reference sequence). This CDR3 region has 12 residues.

The genes are TRBV5-6 and TRBJ2-1. The CDR3 length is 14 residues. Germline loops: CDR1 SGHDT, CDR2 YYEEEE. The chain's CDR3 is CASSFKVSYNEQFF.

The chain recombines TRBV19 with TRBJ1-5; there is no DNA to check the TCRdb D call of TRBD1. This CDR3 has 13 residues. Germline V gene sequence: CDR1 LNHDA, CDR2 SQIVND (reference sequence). CDR3 in amino acids: CAIEGGYNQPQHF.

The gene calls are TRBV19 and TRBJ2-3. CDR1 and CDR2 (germline): LNHDA, SQIVND (reference sequence). The CDR3 is made up of 13 amino acids. The CDR3 sequence is CASAKASTDTQYF. Full variable domain (outside the CDR3, taken from reference TRBV19 and TRBJ2-3): DGGITQSPKYLFRKEGQNVTLSCEQNLNHDAMYWYRQDPGQGLRLIYYSQIVNDFQKGDIAEGYSVSREKKESFPLTVTSAQKNPTAFYLCASAKASTDTQYFGPGTRLTVL.

V is TRBV20-1 and J is TRBJ2-1; as DNA is missing, the TRBD2 call by TCRdb cannot be tested. The CDR3 has 15 residues. Germline V lookup: CDR1 DFQATT, CDR2 SNEGSKA (reference sequence). CDR3 protein: CSARDMREGYNEQFF.

The V call is TRBV4-1, the J call TRBJ2-7. CDR3 length: 16 residues. Germline assignment: CDR1 MGHRA and CDR2 YSYEKL. CDR3 loop: CASSGSVGDPTYEQYF.

This rearrangement joins TRBV12-3 or TRBV12-4 to TRBJ2-1. The CDR3 spans 17 residues. CDR3 sequence reads: CASSLDSTGILYNEQFF.